What follows describes a single T cell receptor beta chain. This clonotype was found once. Which antigen it targets is not known. The junction does not match germline at one end; this may be a read error. The entry originates in a study of tumor-infiltrating lymphocytes in primary liver carcinoma (dated by TCRdb to 2016 to 2017). In terms of the full investigation: The five patients, three men and two women aged 30 to 69 years, had hepatocellular carcinoma (four) or combined HCC and intrahepatic cholangiocarcinoma (one). The five patients had tumors of stage T1-T3 N0M0, with maximum diameters ranging from roughly 4.2 to 10 cm. Each sample produced about 3.5 to 8 million productive TCRbeta reads, and read depth showed no significant difference between tissue types. TCRbeta repertoire sequencing, expression microarrays and whole-exome sequencing were combined in the study across five regions of each liver tumor, with adjacent normal tissue and blood also included. A total of 35 or so specimens from 5 patients went through TCRbeta repertoire sequencing, namely 25 tumor regions, 5 adjacent noncancerous liver tissues and 5 peripheral blood samples. The roughly 25 tumor region samples were profiled with Agilent mRNA microarrays so that TCRbeta repertoire diversity could be related to the local molecular phenotype. Repertoires from technical replicates were highly reproducible, with mean shared-clone rates about 0.91 and correlation coefficients above 0.95. The paper as a whole reports these results and caveats: Only about 7.5-25% of top clones were present in all five regions of a tumor, suggesting spatial heterogeneity of tumor-infiltrating T cells. Pairs of tumor regions showed greater repertoire overlap (mean roughly 35%) than tumor-adjacent pairs (roughly 17%) or tumor-blood pairs (roughly 15%), which is consistent with antigen-driven expansion. Compared with blood, tumors had a significantly larger share of the repertoire taken up by the top 250 clones (p = 0.039). Bulk unsorted samples precluded comparing CD4+ and CD8+ T cell repertoires. Only 4 or 5 patients were included in the study, and the authors note that the findings should be validated in a larger study. Only the TCR beta chain was sequenced, which likely underestimates true repertoire diversity because unpaired alpha chains were not captured.

Total RNA and DNA were co-extracted without cell sorting from approximately 22-30 mg of bulk tissue using the AllPrep DNA/RNA mini kit. Between November 2015 and 2016, roughly five patients in China with histopathologically diagnosed primary liver carcinoma had surgical resection. Chronic HBV infection was present in the patients, and the patients were treatment-naive at sampling. Each tumor was sampled at five spatially separated regions: the tumor centre plus the superior, inferior, left-lateral and right-lateral poles. According to histology, viable tumor cells made up more than 75% of every tumor sample. Pieces of fresh tumor and adjacent tissue were cut in half, with one half kept in RNAlater at -80 degrees C and the other half sent for histology. TCRbeta-specific cDNA was reverse-transcribed from 500 ng total RNA using a constant-region primer and ProtoScript II reverse transcriptase. TCRbeta libraries were built with three nested multiplex PCR rounds, a slightly modified ARM-PCR procedure. Each of the first two PCR rounds ran for nine to ten cycles and used multiplex TRBV1-TRBV30 forward primers together with a Cbeta reverse primer. A final 25-cycle PCR with Deep VentR polymerase added sample barcodes and Illumina adapters. Before sequencing, amplicons of 200-500 bp were gel-purified using a QIAquick gel extraction kit. The TCRbeta amplicons were sequenced with 250-bp paired-end reads on an Illumina HiSeq 2500. On the authors' methods: Reads were quality-trimmed with Trimmomatic v0.33, and paired reads were merged with FLASH v1.2.11 to recover full CDR3 sequences. MiGEC v1.2.1b assigned V, D and J germline segments to the rearranged TCRbeta sequences. VDJtools v1.0.0 computed clonotype statistics and Shannon-Wiener diversity indices. Except for diversity analysis, only the 250 most abundant clonotypes of each sample were used in subsequent analyses to reduce sampling bias. TCRdb passed the public sequencing reads through fastp at Q25 and MiXCR, retaining productive beta sequences. Here each entry gathers all rows of one CDR3 protein and keeps the most common genes and DNA. The V and J calls shown here were made by TCRdb, not taken from the authors' results. For this sample the table gives about 110,000 distinct CDR3 sequences, of which 82% were detected only once. The ten largest clones take up around 21% of the sample.

From the cysteine through the phenylalanine, the CDR3 covers 16 amino acids. Only the CDR3 DNA is retained, 48 bases long and in frame from the first base. From a lookup of the germline V gene, CDR1 and CDR2 are SGHRS and YFSETQ. The sequencing sample was made of liver tumor tissue from sampling region 3. The sample's cell subset or site, from its label and the paper: tumor region T3, left-lateral pole. Here the chain combines TRBV5-1 and TRBJ2-2, and 8 junctional nucleotides match TRBD1. This clonotype was sampled from a man aged 35 to 55 with primary liver carcinoma and hepatitis B virus infection. The sequenced DNA: TGCACCAGCAGCTCGGTCGGGACAGGGAACACCGGGGAGCTGTTTTTT. Its translation reads: CTSSSVGTGNTGELFF.